The sequence of this T cell receptor (beta chain) was determined in a study of OX40 agonist ivuxolimab in advanced cancers. The study's findings and limits: Determination of antigen specificity was not performed for the expanded peripheral T cells.

Assay used: immunoSEQ multiplex PCR; TCRdb lists only in-frame clones, some missing. This sample carries some 50,000 clones, approximately 84% of them seen once, and the ten largest clones take roughly an eighth. Comments on this clone: Its specificity is not known.

This TCR was sampled from an adult with an advanced solid tumor such as melanoma, head and neck, liver or kidney cancer. The sample consisted of CD4+ or CD8+ T cells sorted from blood, taken in a trial of the OX40 agonist ivuxolimab.

Here the CDR3 reads CASSVLGVTSGEYNEQFF. The CDR3 DNA sequence: TGTGCCAGTAGTGTCCTTGGTGTAACTAGCGGGGAGTACAATGAGCAGTTCTTC. V usage is TRBV19 and J usage is TRBJ2-1, with 10 bases matching TRBD2. CDR1 LNHDA and CDR2 SQIVND come from the germline V gene (reference sequence). The CDR3 extends over 18 amino acids. V dropped 5 bases and J dropped 4; count of bases not matched to a gene: 14.